The clone carrying this T cell receptor beta chain occurred many times. PCR was performed a second time for about 7 to 12 cycles using a sample-barcoded 5' primer and a J-beta primer mix. A minimum of 3 million CDR3-containing paired-end reads was obtained for each sample. One entry per CDR3 protein results from TCRdb running MiXCR on the 5' RACE reads. The sample includes around 1.7 million distinct CDR3 sequences, roughly 27% seen only once; the top ten take more than 6%. CDR1 and CDR2 from the germline V gene are SGHRS and YFSETQ. The CDR3 extends over 14 amino acids. The V segment lost 4 bases and the J segment 5 bases; nucleotides outside the gene matches: 6. There were healthy Caucasian individuals from Russia, aged about 6 to 95, serving as donors. Whenever a sample was processed, at least 6 million PBMCs were isolated. Each sample yielded at least 5 micrograms of PBMC total RNA. These data belong to a study of blood T cells in healthy people across ages.

The sequenced sample was blood. This sequence originates from a woman in her 30s in good health. The V and J genes are TRBV5-1 and TRBJ2-7; TRBD1 matches 10 bases. Here the CDR3 reads CASSLGQGFNEQYF. The CDR3 nucleotides are TGCGCCAGCAGCCTGGGACAGGGGTTCAACGAGCAGTACTTC.